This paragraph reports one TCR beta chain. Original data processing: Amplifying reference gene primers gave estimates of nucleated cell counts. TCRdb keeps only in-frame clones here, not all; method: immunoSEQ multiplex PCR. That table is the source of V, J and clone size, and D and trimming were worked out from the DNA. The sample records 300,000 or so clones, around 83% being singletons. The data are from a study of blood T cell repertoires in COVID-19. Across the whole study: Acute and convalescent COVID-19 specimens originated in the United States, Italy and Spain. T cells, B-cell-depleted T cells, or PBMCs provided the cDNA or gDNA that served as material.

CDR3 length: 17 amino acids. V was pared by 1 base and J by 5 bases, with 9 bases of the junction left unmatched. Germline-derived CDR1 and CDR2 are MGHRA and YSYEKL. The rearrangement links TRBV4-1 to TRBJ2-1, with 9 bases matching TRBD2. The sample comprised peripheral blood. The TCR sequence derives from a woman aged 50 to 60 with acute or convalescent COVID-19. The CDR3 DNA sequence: TGCGCCAGCAGCCAAGGGGGACTAGCACGCTGGGACAATGAGCAGTTCTTC. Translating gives CASSQGGLARWDNEQFF.